Included here is one TCR beta chain sequence, with context. Its antigen is currently unknown. TCRdb's table, derived via immunoSEQ multiplex PCR, lists solely in-frame clones and lacks some. The sample has some 130,000 clones, nearly 95% seen once; the top ten hold under 6.5%. These data come from a study of T cell responses to AZD1222 COVID-19 vaccine. The study, taken as a whole, reports: Only 6 or 7 individuals given AZD1222 were seropositive at baseline. Unmutated regions of variants are reportedly targeted by nearly half of spike-specific TCRs.

Trimming stripped 5 bases from V and 2 bases from J, with 12 bases between. Germline CDR1 and CDR2: LNHNV and YYDKDF (reference sequence). The CDR3 consists of 14 residues. The sequenced sample was peripheral blood, obtained on day 0 of AZD1222 vaccination. The TCR was taken from an adult in good health. The V call is TRBV15, the J call TRBJ1-1; perhaps TRBD1 as D (6 bases). CDR3 amino acids: CATSEDRANTEAFF. The DNA for the CDR3 is TGTGCCACCAGCGAGGACAGAGCTAACACTGAAGCTTTCTTT.